This TCR beta chain was documented in a study of T cell responses to AZD1222 COVID-19 vaccine. Assay used: immunoSEQ multiplex PCR; TCRdb lists only in-frame clones, some missing. This table holds around 99,000 clones, around nine tenths found once. Study-level findings and limits: Just a handful of AZD1222 recipients were seropositive at baseline.

This CDR3 region has 14 residues. Germline CDR1 is SGHNT and CDR2 is YYREEE (reference sequence). Trimming took off 3 bases at V and 2 bases at J, with 11 bases between the two ends. In regard to this clone: What it binds is not known.

The receptor was isolated from an adult in good health. The sequencing used peripheral blood, collected on day 0 of AZD1222 vaccination. V gene TRBV5-4 combines with J gene TRBJ1-2; perhaps TRBD1 as D (5 bases). CDR3 nucleotide sequence: TGTGCCAGCAGCTCGAGGGACGGAAACTATGGCTACACCTTC. This sequence encodes CASSSRDGNYGYTF.